These 8 T cell receptor beta chains originate from one sample sequenced in a study of siplizumab effects on memory and regulatory T cells. Only in-frame clones appear in the TCRdb table, and some are missing; sequencing was by immunoSEQ multiplex PCR. Of approximately 50,000 clones in the sample, 93% were seen once. The material sequenced was CD8+ T cells sorted from blood. The receptors originated from a human donor in good health.

The CDR3 DNA sequence: TGCGCCAGCAGCCAAGTGCAGGGGGCCGGGGAGCTGTTTTTT. The encoded protein is CASSQVQGAGELFF. The chain couples TRBV4-1 to TRBJ2-2; TRBD1 aligns across 7 bases. The CDR3 covers 14 residues. V was clipped by 1 base and J by 6 bases; unmatched bases: 2. Germline-derived CDR1 and CDR2 are MGHRA and YSYEKL.

The V call is TRBV4-1, the J call TRBJ2-1; maybe TRBD2 (5 bases). Germline-derived CDR1 and CDR2 are MGHRA and YSYEKL. CDR3 length equals 17 residues. V lost 0 bases and J 3 bases, leaving 15 bases between the germline ends. As DNA, the CDR3 is TGCGCCAGCAGCCAAGATTCTCGAGGGCCCCTCTACAATGAGCAGTTCTTC. Translated, it gives CASSQDSRGPLYNEQFF.

The chain employs TRBV5-3 and TRBJ1-3, with no clear D. TRBV5-3 is an ORF, and what it does is uncertain. The CDR3 totals 15 residues. Trimming removed 4 bases from V and 0 bases from J, with 11 bases in between. The CDR3 sequence is CARSGVRTSGNTIYF. In DNA, the CDR3 is TGTGCCAGAAGCGGCGTCCGTACCTCTGGAAACACCATATATTTT.

This chain links TRBV13 with TRBJ2-5, with D possibly TRBD1 on 5 matching bases. Germline loops: CDR1 PRHDT, CDR2 FYEKMQ (reference sequence). Trimming took off 3 bases at V and 1 base at J, with 15 bases between the two ends. There are 16 residues in the CDR3. This chain's CDR3 is CASSFRRQPFQETQYF. CDR3 bases: TGTGCCAGCAGCTTTAGGCGACAGCCTTTCCAAGAGACCCAGTACTTC.

The V and J genes are TRBV30 and TRBJ1-3; weak D call: TRBD1 (6 bases). Germline V gives CDR1 GTSNPN, CDR2 SVGIG (reference sequence). The length of the CDR3 is 13 residues. Trimming pared 3 bases from V and 7 bases from J, leaving 13 bases between. CDR3 region: CAWRMRGLNTIYF. The CDR3 nucleotides are TGTGCCTGGAGGATGAGGGGGTTGAACACCATATATTTT.

The genes are TRBV27 and TRBJ2-7, with no clear D. The V gene lost 4 bases and the J gene lost 0 bases, with 13 bases spanning the gap. The CDR3 is 15 residues long. From germline, CDR1 is MNHEY and CDR2 SMNVEV (reference sequence). CDR3 nucleotides: TGTGCCAGCAGTTCAACCATAGGCGGCTCCTACGAGCAGTACTTC. It yields the protein CASSSTIGGSYEQYF.

The genes are TRBV28 and TRBJ2-1; 10 bases agree with TRBD2. This CDR3 contains 18 residues. CDR1 MDHEN and CDR2 SYDVKM come from the germline V gene. After removal of 1 base from V and 7 bases from J, the junction contained 13 bases not matched to a gene. The CDR3 spells CASSLSRTAGGPWNEQFF. The CDR3 nucleotides read TGTGCCAGCAGTTTATCACGCACAGCGGGAGGGCCGTGGAATGAGCAGTTCTTC.

This chain connects TRBV5-1 to TRBJ1-1; unclear D gene. The CDR3 extends over 14 amino acids. CDR1 and CDR2 from the germline V gene are SGHRS and YFSETQ. V lost 3 bases, J lost 7 bases, and 16 bases lay in between. The CDR3 reads CASSSRAAGYEAFF. DNA of the CDR3: TGCGCCAGCAGCTCCCGGGCCGCAGGATATGAAGCTTTCTTT.